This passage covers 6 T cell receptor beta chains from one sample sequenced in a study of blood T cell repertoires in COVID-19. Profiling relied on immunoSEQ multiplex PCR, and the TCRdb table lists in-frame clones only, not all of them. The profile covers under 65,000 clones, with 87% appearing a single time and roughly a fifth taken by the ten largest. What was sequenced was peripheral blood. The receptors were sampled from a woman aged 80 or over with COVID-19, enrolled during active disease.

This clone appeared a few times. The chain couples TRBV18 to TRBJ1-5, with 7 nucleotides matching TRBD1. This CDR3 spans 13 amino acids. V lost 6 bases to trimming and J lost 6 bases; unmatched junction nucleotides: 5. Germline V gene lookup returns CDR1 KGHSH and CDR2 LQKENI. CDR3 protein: CASSLTGSQPQHF. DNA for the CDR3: TGTGCCAGCTCGCTGACAGGGAGTCAGCCCCAGCATTTT.

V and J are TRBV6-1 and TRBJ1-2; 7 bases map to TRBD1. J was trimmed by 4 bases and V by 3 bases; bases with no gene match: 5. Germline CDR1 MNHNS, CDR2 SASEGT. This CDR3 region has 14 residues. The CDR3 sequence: CASSEGDSPYGYTF. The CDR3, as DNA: TGTGCCAGCAGTGAGGGGGACAGCCCCTATGGCTACACCTTC.

CDR3 nucleotide sequence: TGTGCTAGTGCCACTTTCCCGGGGGGTCAGCCCCAGCATTTT. Translating gives CASATFPGGQPQHF. V and J are TRBV12-5 and TRBJ1-5; D may be TRBD1 (5 bases). Germline V gives CDR1 LGHNT, CDR2 FRNRAP. V lost 7 bases and J 6 bases, leaving 16 bases between the germline ends. This CDR3 spans 14 amino acids.

As DNA, the CDR3 is TGTGCCAGCTCACCCCGGACAGGGGATCAGCCCCAGCATTTT. It translates to CASSPRTGDQPQHF. The V call is TRBV18, the J call TRBJ1-5; 9 nucleotides line up with TRBD1. CDR1 and CDR2 from the germline V gene are KGHSH and LQKENI. The junction had 2 bases not matched to a gene; V was cut back by 3 bases and J by 5 bases. CDR3 length equals 14 residues. Full variable domain (rest looked up from reference TRBV18 and TRBJ1-5): NAGVMQNPRHLVRRRGQEARLRCSPMKGHSHVYWYRQLPEEGLKFMVYLQKENIIDESGMPKERFSAEFPKEGPSILRIQQVVRGDSAAYFCASSPRTGDQPQHFGDGTRLSIL.

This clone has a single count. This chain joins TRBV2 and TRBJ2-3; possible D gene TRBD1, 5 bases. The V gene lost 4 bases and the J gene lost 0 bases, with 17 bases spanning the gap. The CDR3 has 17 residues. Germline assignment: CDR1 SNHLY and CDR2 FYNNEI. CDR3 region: CASSGALGALSTDTQYF. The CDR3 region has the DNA TGTGCCAGCAGTGGGGCCCTAGGGGCGTTAAGCACAGATACGCAGTATTTT.

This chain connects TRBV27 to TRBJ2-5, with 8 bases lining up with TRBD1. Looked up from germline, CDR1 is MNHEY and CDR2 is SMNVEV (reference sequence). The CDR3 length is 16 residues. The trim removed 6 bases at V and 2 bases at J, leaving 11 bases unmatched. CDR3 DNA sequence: TGTGCCAGCAGCCGAACCGGGACAGGACTTCAAGAGACCCAGTACTTC. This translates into CASSRTGTGLQETQYF.